The 9 T cell receptor beta chains below all came from one sample that was sequenced in a study of T cell responses to AZD1222 COVID-19 vaccine. Profiling relied on immunoSEQ multiplex PCR, and the TCRdb table lists in-frame clones only, not all of them. The sample consists of approximately 200,000 clones, around 90% of them appearing once. The material sequenced was peripheral blood, taken on day 0 of AZD1222 vaccination. These receptors all come from an adult in good health.

CDR3 amino acids: CASSDYRGEEGYTF. DNA for the CDR3: TGTGCCAGCAGTGATTACAGGGGAGAAGAAGGCTACACCTTC. The V and J genes are TRBV27 and TRBJ1-2, with 7 nucleotides matching TRBD1. The V gene's germline CDR1 is MNHEY and CDR2 SMNVEV (reference sequence). This CDR3 comprises 14 residues. V trimming: 5 bases; J trimming: 8 bases; junction bases outside the gene matches: 11.

The chain carries TRBV30 and TRBJ1-6, with D hard to call. Trimming pared 2 bases from V and 7 bases from J, leaving 9 bases between. The CDR3 is made up of 13 amino acids. Germline V gene data show CDR1 as GTSNPN and CDR2 as SVGIG (reference sequence). CDR3 sequence reads: CAWSRQENSPLHF. The CDR3 DNA is TGTGCCTGGAGTCGGCAGGAGAATTCACCCCTCCACTTT.

This clone was detected only once. This chain uses TRBV15 with TRBJ1-6; D call uncertain. With 5 bases removed from V and 8 bases from J, the gap between germline ends came to 7 bases. The CDR3 spans 12 residues. Germline CDR1 is LNHNV and CDR2 is YYDKDF (reference sequence). The DNA of the CDR3 is TGTGCCACCAGCCCCGCATATTCACCCCTCCACTTT. This codes for CATSPAYSPLHF.

This chain uses TRBV6-5 with TRBJ1-1; TRBD1 might be the D (6 bases). Germline V gene data show CDR1 as MNHEY and CDR2 as SVGAGI. CDR3 length equals 13 residues. The V gene lost 6 bases and the J gene lost 6 bases, with 14 bases spanning the gap. Written as DNA, the CDR3 is TGTGCCAGCAGGAGGACAGTTCGGCCTGAAGCTTTCTTT. It is translated as CASRRTVRPEAFF.

The chain uses TRBV15 and TRBJ2-5, with TRBD2 matching over 8 bases. The germline V gene has CDR1 LNHNV and CDR2 YYDKDF (reference sequence). The CDR3 sequence is 15 residues long. Losses at the gene ends were 5 bases for V and 5 bases for J; bases not matched to a gene: 10. CDR3 protein: CATSPRAGGGETQYF. CDR3 coding DNA: TGTGCCACCAGCCCCCGCGCCGGCGGGGGGGAGACCCAGTACTTC. Variable domain in full (rest from reference TRBV15 and TRBJ2-5): DAMVIQNPRYQVTQFGKPVTLSCSQTLNHNVMYWYQQKSSQAPKLLFHYYDKDFNNEADTPDNFQSRRPNTSFCFLDIRSPGLGDTAMYLCATSPRAGGGETQYFGPGTRLLVL.

The V gene is TRBV3-1 (or the pseudogene TRBV3-2), the J gene TRBJ2-7; tentatively, D is TRBD2 (6 bases). Germline loops: CDR1 LGHDT, CDR2 YNNKEL (reference sequence). This CDR3 is 14 amino acids long. Deletions cut 4 bases from V and 3 bases from J, with 13 bases between. As DNA, the CDR3 is TGTGCCAGCAGCCGAGGACCGGGAGTCTACGAGCAGTACTTC. Its protein is CASSRGPGVYEQYF.

V and J are TRBV5-1 and TRBJ2-7; TRBD2 aligns across 9 bases. The trim removed 0 bases at V and 4 bases at J, leaving 5 bases unmatched. Germline values: CDR1 SGHRS, CDR2 YFSETQ. The CDR3 is 15 amino acids. This CDR3 reads CASSLAVAGGYEQYF. In nucleotides, the CDR3 is TGCGCCAGCAGCTTGGCGGTCGCGGGGGGGTACGAGCAGTACTTC.

The rearrangement links TRBV2 to TRBJ1-5; D not resolved. Trimming left V 6 bases short and J 6 bases short, with 6 bases between. CDR3 length equals 11 residues. Per germline, CDR1 SNHLY and CDR2 FYNNEI. The CDR3 DNA sequence: TGTGCCAGCAGGGGGAGTCAGCCCCAGCATTTT. This encodes CASRGSQPQHF.

The chain uses TRBV7-2 and TRBJ1-5; D unresolved. V was cut by 4 bases and J by 7 bases, with 8 bases left in between. Germline CDR1 reads SGHTA; CDR2 reads FQGNSA. This CDR3 comprises 12 residues. The CDR3 is CASSSPGQPQHF. The CDR3 nucleotides read TGTGCCAGCAGCTCCCCGGGGCAGCCCCAGCATTTT.